This TCR beta chain emerged from a study of OX40 agonist ivuxolimab in advanced cancers. Comments on this clone: Its antigen is still unknown.

Assay: immunoSEQ multiplex PCR; the TCRdb copy retains only in-frame clones and omits some. This repertoire shows some 38,000 clones, roughly 89% found once; its top ten account for roughly 0.55%. Study-wide findings and caveats: Mean expanded clone counts were higher in CD8+ than CD4+ T cells. Certain nonresponding patients likewise had low normalized T-cell clonal expansion.

This material consisted of CD4+ or CD8+ T cells sorted from blood, taken in a trial of the OX40 agonist ivuxolimab. This sequence was found in an adult with an advanced solid tumor such as melanoma, head and neck, liver or kidney cancer.

The CDR3 spells CASSRPFGRGATEAFF. The CDR3 DNA follows: TGTGCCAGCTCACGCCCCTTCGGCAGGGGGGCCACTGAAGCTTTCTTT. The gene calls are TRBV18 and TRBJ1-1; 7 bases fit TRBD1. Germline-derived CDR1 and CDR2 are KGHSH and LQKENI. The length of the CDR3 is 16 residues. Trimming removed 4 bases from V and 4 bases from J; junction bases left unmatched: 12.